The sample holds many counts of the clone carrying this T cell receptor (beta chain). Germline CDR1 DFQATT, CDR2 SNEGSKA (reference sequence). V dropped 0 bases and J dropped 1 base, with 12 bases sitting between them. The CDR3 extends over 15 amino acids. The sample is drawn from a study of breast tumors, draining lymph nodes, adjacent tissues. Samples came from axillary lymph nodes draining the breast cancer. TCRdb passed the multiplex PCR reads through MiXCR, listing each CDR3 protein once. Of fewer than 250,000 distinct CDR3 sequences listed, roughly 32% are singletons. This chain joins TRBV20-1 and TRBJ2-5; possibly TRBD2 for D (6 bases). This receptor was taken from a female donor with breast cancer. Some clones in this sample may be carry-over from other donors' samples. Sequences were obtained from axillary lymph node tissue. The CDR3 region has the DNA TGCAGTGCTAGAGATACGGGGCGGGGCCAAGAGACCCAGTACTTC. This sequence encodes CSARDTGRGQETQYF.